One sample yielded the 8 T cell receptor beta chains listed below, sequenced in a study of Ad26.COV2.S vaccination and SARS-CoV-2 variants. The repertoire was sequenced with immunoSEQ multiplex PCR; TCRdb's copy has only in-frame clones and lacks some. The repertoire holds over 200,000 clones, with 88% as singletons. Treatment described: about 20 received Ad26.COV2.S at low or high dose, single or two shots; several received placebo; per-sample allocation not given. The study sampled participants on day 63 after the first vaccine or placebo injection. Specimen: peripheral blood, collected in a trial of Ad26.COV2.S vaccine versus placebo. The receptors originated from a person aged 18-65 years who received the Ad26.COV2.S COVID-19 vaccine or a placebo.

This chain connects TRBV12-3 or TRBV12-4 to TRBJ1-2; TRBD1 is a possible D gene (6 bases). The CDR3 spans 12 residues. V was cut by 3 bases and J by 6 bases, with 8 bases left in between. The CDR3 is CASSFQGNGYTF. The CDR3 DNA is TGTGCCAGCAGTTTCCAGGGGAATGGCTACACCTTC.

This chain connects TRBV6-2 or TRBV6-3 to TRBJ2-3; 9 bases map to TRBD2. Looked up from germline, CDR1 is MNHEY and CDR2 is SVGEGT. V trimming: 1 base; J trimming: 6 bases; junction bases outside the gene matches: 2. The CDR3 consists of 14 residues. The CDR3 nucleotides are TGTGCCAGCAGTTACTTGAGCGGGAGGGATACGCAGTATTTT. Translated: CASSYLSGRDTQYF.

This rearrangement joins TRBV2 to TRBJ2-3; 7 nucleotides line up with TRBD2. The CDR3 runs 17 residues. V dropped 6 bases and J dropped 0; count of bases not matched to a gene: 12. Germline values: CDR1 SNHLY, CDR2 FYNNEI. The CDR3 bases are TGTGCCAGCAGGGGTCGATGGAGGGAGGGAAGCACAGATACGCAGTATTTT. Translation: CASRGRWREGSTDTQYF.

The chain uses TRBV14 and TRBJ2-5, with TRBD1 matching 9 bases. The V gene's germline CDR1 is SGHDN and CDR2 FVKESK. The CDR3 has 15 residues. The V and J ends lost 5 bases and 4 bases, in that order; junction bases with no gene match: 8. The CDR3, as DNA: TGTGCCAGCAGCAACCGGGACAGGGAAAGAGAGACCCAGTACTTC. It translates to CASSNRDRERETQYF.

In this sample, this clone turned up a few times. The rearrangement links TRBV11-2 to TRBJ2-3; D is unclear. Germline lookup yields CDR1 SGHAT and CDR2 FQNNGV. The V end lost 1 base, the J end lost 11 bases, and 10 bases lay between the germline ends. The CDR3 runs to 12 residues. The CDR3 nucleotides read TGTGCCAGCAGCTTAGGTCGTTTTTGGCAGTATTTT. This sequence encodes CASSLGRFWQYF.

This clone was found once. The V gene is TRBV28, the J gene TRBJ1-3, with 11 bases aligning to TRBD1. The junction had 10 bases not matched to a gene; V was cut back by 5 bases and J by 7 bases. The germline CDR1 and CDR2 sequences are MDHEN and SYDVKM. This CDR3 region has 16 residues. The DNA of the CDR3 is TGTGCCAGCAGTCCCCCCCTAGGGACAGGGGGGAACACCATATATTTT. Protein product: CASSPPLGTGGNTIYF.

J is TRBJ2-7 and V is TRBV6-5; perhaps TRBD1 as D (7 bases). The V gene's germline CDR1 is MNHEY and CDR2 SVGAGI. CDR3 size: 14 residues. The ends were cut back, 6 bases at V and 5 bases at J, with 17 bases in the middle. The CDR3, as DNA: TGTGCCAGCAGCCCGTTGGGCAGGGGGGACGAGCAGTACTTC. Translating gives CASSPLGRGDEQYF.

The chain is built from TRBV5-1 and TRBJ2-5, with unresolved D. The CDR3 consists of 16 residues. Looked up from germline, CDR1 is SGHRS and CDR2 is YFSETQ. Trimming took off 0 bases at V and 0 bases at J, with 12 bases between the two ends. The DNA of the CDR3 is TGCGCCAGCAGCTTGGACGGGCGAAATTACCAAGAGACCCAGTACTTC. Its protein product is CASSLDGRNYQETQYF.